This T cell receptor beta chain was observed in a study of response to subunit inactivated influenza vaccine. Study findings and constraints: There was a suggestion from the authors that each seasonal influenza vaccination recruits few new T cells.

The CDR3 is 13 residues long. Between the trimmed V and J ends, which lost 1 base and 1 base, there was a span of 4 bases. CDR1 is SGHAT and CDR2 is FQNNGV in the germline V gene. This clonotype has ten or more counts. Its specificity is unknown. Using its own MiXCR run on the RT-PCR reads, TCRdb lists one record per CDR3 protein. The sample shows fewer than 600,000 distinct CDR3 sequences, approximately 7.2% of them seen only once. The V and J genes are TRBV11-2 and TRBJ1-1; D uncertain. This receptor was obtained from a man aged 50 to 75 who received an inactivated influenza vaccine. The sample consisted of PBMCs from blood, taken about 23 months after vaccination. CDR3 in amino acids: CASSLVSNTEAFF. The CDR3 coding sequence is TGTGCCAGCAGCTTAGTATCGAACACTGAAGCTTTCTTT.